This T cell receptor (beta chain) was documented in a study of T cell responses to AZD1222 COVID-19 vaccine. Notes on the study in general: The peak T cell response came first, and repertoires were sampled only after it. The sample set comprised mostly white British donors with more females, and clonal diversity was possibly underestimated.

The CDR3 is made up of 16 amino acids. The germline CDR1 and CDR2 sequences are SGHRS and YFSETQ. V shed 6 bases and J shed 8 bases, with 26 bases lying between them. Measured with immunoSEQ multiplex PCR; TCRdb has only the in-frame clones, and not every one. The table lists 150,000 or so clones, roughly 90% of them singletons. With regard to this clone: Its antigen remains unknown.

The material sequenced was peripheral blood, taken on day 0 of MenACWY control vaccination. The chain joins TRBV5-1 to TRBJ1-2; D perhaps matches TRBD1 (6 bases). The clonotype comes from an adult in good health. As DNA, the CDR3 is TGCGCCAGCACCCCAACCGGGACAAGAAAGGGGAGAGGCTACACCTTC. Translation gives CASTPTGTRKGRGYTF.